Below are 27 T cell receptor beta chains sequenced from a single sample in a study of T cell repertoires in cytomegalovirus infection. Each CDR3 protein is one row after TCRdb ran MiXCR on the reads. The table includes around 290,000 distinct CDR3 sequences, about 26% detected once. Sequenced input: PBMCs. The receptors originated from a human donor in good health (CMV status not recorded). Some clones in this sample may be carry-over from other donors' samples.

In this sample, this clonotype turned up many times. CDR3 in DNA: TGTGCCAGCAGCTTAACGGGAGCGGGATCGGCCTACGAGCAGTACTTC. Protein: CASSLTGAGSAYEQYF. The chain combines TRBV7-2 with TRBJ2-7; 7 bases align to TRBD2. The trim removed 2 bases at V and 2 bases at J, leaving 9 bases unmatched. The germline V gene has CDR1 SGHTA and CDR2 FQGNSA. This CDR3 spans 16 amino acids. Full variable domain (rest looked up from reference TRBV7-2 and TRBJ2-7): GAGVSQSPSNKVTEKGKDVELRCDPISGHTALYWYRQSLGQGLEFLIYFQGNSAPDKSGLPSDRFSAERTGGSVSTLTIQRTQQEDSAVYLCASSLTGAGSAYEQYFGPGTRLTVT.

This clonotype was picked up many times. The chain recombines TRBV7-8 with TRBJ2-2, with D perhaps being TRBD1 or TRBD2 (5 bases each). Trimming removed 0 bases from V and 3 bases from J, with 8 bases in between. This CDR3 has 15 residues. Germline CDR1 is SGHVS and CDR2 is FQNEAQ. The CDR3 spells CASSLAGVDTGELFF. As DNA, the CDR3 is TGTGCCAGCAGCTTAGCGGGGGTAGACACCGGGGAGCTGTTTTTT.

Many counts were recorded for this clonotype. The V and J genes are TRBV5-6 and TRBJ2-7; TRBD2 matches at 12 bases. The CDR3 is 17 residues long. The germline CDR1 and CDR2 sequences are SGHDT and YYEEEE. The V and J ends lost 0 bases and 5 bases, in that order; junction bases with no gene match: 9. The CDR3 nucleotides read TGTGCCAGCAGCTTGGGACTAGCGGGAGACCTTCCCGACGAGCAGTACGTC. This codes for CASSLGLAGDLPDEQYV.

This clonotype was found a few times. In DNA form, the CDR3 reads TGTGCCAGTAGAGGACAGTCAGAAAATCAGCCCCAGCATTTT. Its translation: CASRGQSENQPQHF. The chain couples TRBV19 to TRBJ1-5; D is perhaps TRBD1 (6 bases). The CDR3 contains 14 residues. Germline loops: CDR1 LNHDA, CDR2 SQIVND (reference sequence). V lost 6 bases to trimming and J lost 4 bases, with 13 bases between them. The full variable domain, with the rest looked up from reference TRBV19 and TRBJ1-5, is DGGITQSPKYLFRKEGQNVTLSCEQNLNHDAMYWYRQDPGQGLRLIYYSQIVNDFQKGDIAEGYSVSREKKESFPLTVTSAQKNPTAFYLCASRGQSENQPQHFGDGTRLSIL.

The chain links TRBV28 to TRBJ1-6; unclear D gene. CDR1 is MDHEN, CDR2 SYDVKM, per germline. The V gene lost 4 bases and the J gene lost 9 bases, with 7 bases spanning the gap. This CDR3 has 12 residues. CDR3 nucleotide sequence: TGTGCCAGCAGTTCCCGGATTTCACCCCTCCACTTT. It translates to CASSSRISPLHF.

The chain uses TRBV6-1 and TRBJ1-5, with D perhaps matching TRBD1 (6 bases). Trimming took off 3 bases at V and 6 bases at J, with 9 bases between the two ends. The CDR3 runs to 13 residues. Germline V gene data show CDR1 as MNHNS and CDR2 as SASEGT. The CDR3 reads CASSDRGAQPQHF. CDR3 coding DNA: TGTGCCAGCAGTGACAGGGGTGCTCAGCCCCAGCATTTT.

The chain combines TRBV24-1 with TRBJ2-1; TRBD1 aligns across 7 bases. V was clipped by 9 bases and J by 0 bases; unmatched bases: 4. Germline CDR1 and CDR2: KGHDR and SFDVKD. CDR3 length: 14 residues. CDR3 bases: TGTGCCACCGGACCAGGGGGCTCCTACAATGAGCAGTTCTTC. Translation: CATGPGGSYNEQFF.

The table lists this clonotype with many counts. The genes are TRBV28 and TRBJ2-3; D not resolved. The CDR3 loop spans 14 amino acids. The ends were cut back, 3 bases at V and 1 base at J, with 8 bases in the middle. Germline values: CDR1 MDHEN, CDR2 SYDVKM. CDR3 bases: TGTGCCAGCAGTTTTTTATCGGGCACAGATACGCAGTATTTT. Translation: CASSFLSGTDTQYF. The variable domain in full, with the rest retrieved from reference TRBV28 and TRBJ2-3, is DVKVTQSSRYLVKRTGEKVFLECVQDMDHENMFWYRQDPGLGLRLIYFSYDVKMKEKGDIPEGYSVSREKKERFSLILESASTNQTSMYLCASSFLSGTDTQYFGPGTRLTVL.

The chain employs TRBV7-4 and TRBJ2-2, with 7 bases aligning to TRBD2. The CDR3 is 15 residues long. The ends lost 3 bases at V and 3 bases at J; junction bases unmatched: 4. Germline V gene data show CDR1 as SGHVT and CDR2 as SQSDAQ. CDR3 sequence: CASSFVLADTGELFF. For the CDR3, the DNA is TGTGCCAGCAGCTTTGTCCTAGCGGACACCGGGGAGCTGTTTTTT.

This sequence joins TRBV28 and TRBJ1-5; D perhaps matches TRBD1 (5 bases). V was shortened by 11 bases and J by 6 bases, with 14 bases between the two germline ends. Germline loops: CDR1 MDHEN, CDR2 SYDVKM. The CDR3 length is 12 residues. The chain's CDR3 is CAGGGGGQPQHF. Written as DNA, the CDR3 is TGTGCCGGAGGTGGGGGAGGTCAGCCCCAGCATTTT.

The chain links TRBV20-1 to TRBJ2-7; D gene unclear. The germline V gene encodes CDR1 DFQATT and CDR2 SNEGSKA (reference sequence). Deletions cut 7 bases from V and 0 bases from J, with 10 bases between. CDR3 length: 12 amino acids. The CDR3 bases are TGCAGTGTCTCCCGAGACTCCTACGAGCAGTACTTC. Amino acid sequence: CSVSRDSYEQYF.

CDR3 region: CSARGPGASYNEQFF. The DNA for the CDR3 is TGCAGTGCTAGAGGGCCGGGGGCGTCCTACAATGAGCAGTTCTTC. The chain recombines TRBV20-1 with TRBJ2-1; perhaps D is TRBD1 or TRBD2 (6 bases each). Trimming took off 1 base at V and 1 base at J, with 11 bases between the two ends. The CDR3 sequence is 15 residues long. CDR1 is DFQATT, CDR2 SNEGSKA, per germline (reference sequence).

The genes are TRBV20-1 and TRBJ1-6; TRBD1 matches at 9 bases. Per germline, CDR1 DFQATT and CDR2 SNEGSKA (reference sequence). The CDR3 loop spans 11 amino acids. Germline trimming cut 7 bases from V and 14 bases from J; bases unmatched to any gene: 6. The CDR3 is CSVTGGLALHF. The CDR3 DNA reads TGCAGTGTAACAGGGGGCCTGGCCCTCCACTTT.

In the case of this clonotype: A junction boundary mismatches the germline segment, possibly from a read error. The chain couples TRBV28 to TRBJ2-4, with D hard to call. Per germline, CDR1 MDHEN and CDR2 SYDVKM. The CDR3 runs to 11 residues. CDR3 loop: CASSSPPFQSF. The CDR3 nucleotides read TGTGCCAGCAGCTCCCCCCCTTTTCAGTCCTTC.

This clonotype was recorded a few times. The chain is built from TRBV2 and TRBJ2-1; 11 bases are shared with TRBD2. Per the germline V gene, CDR1 is SNHLY and CDR2 is FYNNEI. V lost 9 bases, J lost 6 bases, and 10 bases stayed unmatched. CDR3 size: 15 residues. This chain's CDR3 is CASESPGLAVNEQFF. As DNA, the CDR3 is TGTGCCAGTGAATCTCCGGGACTAGCGGTCAATGAGCAGTTCTTC. The variable domain in full, with the rest retrieved from reference TRBV2 and TRBJ2-1, is EPEVTQTPSHQVTQMGQEVILRCVPISNHLYFYWYRQILGQKVEFLVSFYNNEISEKSEIFDDQFSVERPDGSNFTLKIRSTKLEDSAMYFCASESPGLAVNEQFFGPGTRLTVL.

The chain links TRBV28 to TRBJ1-2; 10 positions match TRBD1. The germline V gene has CDR1 MDHEN and CDR2 SYDVKM. This CDR3 is built from 15 residues. V was clipped by 8 bases and J by 0 bases; unmatched bases: 6. The CDR3 reads CASGGQGKANYGYTF. CDR3 bases: TGTGCCAGCGGGGGACAGGGGAAAGCTAACTATGGCTACACCTTC.

This chain joins TRBV20-1 and TRBJ1-6; 7 bases line up with TRBD1. Germline CDR1 is DFQATT and CDR2 is SNEGSKA (reference sequence). The V segment lost 5 bases and the J segment 6 bases; nucleotides outside the gene matches: 7. The CDR3 runs to 14 residues. The CDR3 nucleotides are TGCAGTGCTCGTGACAGGGTTGGTAATTCACCCCTCCACTTT. Protein: CSARDRVGNSPLHF.

This clonotype turned up a few times. This chain links TRBV29-1 with TRBJ2-5, with 11 nucleotides matching TRBD1. This CDR3 comprises 14 residues. V lost 3 bases and J lost 2; bases outside the gene matches: 2. The germline CDR1 and CDR2 sequences are SQVTM and ANQGSEA. CDR3 DNA: TGCAGCGTTGAGCGGGACAGGGGGCAAGAGACCCAGTACTTC. Translation gives CSVERDRGQETQYF.

The rearrangement uses TRBV28 and TRBJ1-3; no clear D gene. V lost 6 bases and J 0 bases, leaving 15 bases between the germline ends. Germline lookup yields CDR1 MDHEN and CDR2 SYDVKM. This CDR3 comprises 16 residues. CDR3 in DNA: TGTGCCAGCAGCGACGTATCATTAGGCTCTGGAAACACCATATATTTT. This translates into CASSDVSLGSGNTIYF.

This chain uses TRBV19 with TRBJ1-6, with D unclear. Germline values: CDR1 LNHDA, CDR2 SQIVND (reference sequence). CDR3 length equals 15 residues. Trimming removed 3 bases at V and 0 bases at J, with 6 bases between. The CDR3 DNA sequence: TGTGCCAGTAGTATGATGGGCTCCTATAATTCACCCCTCCACTTT. Translating it yields CASSMMGSYNSPLHF. Combining the CDR3 with reference TRBV19 and TRBJ1-6 gives the whole variable domain DGGITQSPKYLFRKEGQNVTLSCEQNLNHDAMYWYRQDPGQGLRLIYYSQIVNDFQKGDIAEGYSVSREKKESFPLTVTSAQKNPTAFYLCASSMMGSYNSPLHFGNGTRLTVT.

The rearrangement joins TRBV5-1 to TRBJ2-1; TRBD2 aligns across 8 bases. The CDR3 is 15 residues long. Per the germline V gene, CDR1 is SGHRS and CDR2 is YFSETQ. The trim removed 7 bases at V and 4 bases at J, leaving 10 bases unmatched. CDR3 in amino acids: CASVSGLALYNEQFF. DNA of the CDR3: TGCGCCAGCGTCAGCGGACTAGCCCTATACAATGAGCAGTTCTTC. Complete variable domain (other parts from reference TRBV5-1 and TRBJ2-1): KAGVTQTPRYLIKTRGQQVTLSCSPISGHRSVSWYQQTPGQGLQFLFEYFSETQRNKGNFPGRFSGRQFSNSRSEMNVSTLELGDSALYLCASVSGLALYNEQFFGPGTRLTVL.

This clonotype has more than one count but fewer than ten. The rearrangement uses TRBV7-8 and TRBJ1-5; the D is unclear. This CDR3 has 14 residues. CDR1 SGHVS and CDR2 FQNEAQ come from the germline V gene. Trimming removed 5 bases from V and 3 bases from J, with 11 bases in between. As DNA, the CDR3 is TGTGCCAGCAGCCCCGGCAACTTCAATCAGCCCCAGCATTTT. It is translated as CASSPGNFNQPQHF.

The chain's CDR3 is CASSLLTGGSPYEQYF. CDR3 sequence (DNA): TGTGCCAGCAGCTTATTGACCGGCGGGAGTCCCTACGAGCAGTACTTC. This sequence joins TRBV7-2 and TRBJ2-7, with 7 bases matching TRBD2. CDR1 SGHTA and CDR2 FQGNSA come from the germline V gene. This CDR3 has 16 residues. V shed 2 bases and J 2 bases; nucleotides not matched to a gene: 9.

This clonotype has only a few counts. This chain uses TRBV9 with TRBJ1-4; D is unclear. The CDR3 runs 16 residues. V lost 4 bases, J lost 5 bases, and 18 bases lay in between. In germline, CDR1 is SGDLS, CDR2 YYNGEE. In DNA form, the CDR3 reads TGTGCCAGCAGCTCCCGCCCCATTGGAGAAAATGAAAAACTGTTTTTT. Translating it yields CASSSRPIGENEKLFF.

This rearrangement joins TRBV5-1 to TRBJ2-6, with 7 nucleotides matching TRBD2. Germline V gene lookup returns CDR1 SGHRS and CDR2 YFSETQ. The ends lost 7 bases at V and 2 bases at J; junction bases unmatched: 6. This CDR3 region has 15 residues. This CDR3 reads CASASGGAGANVLTF. The CDR3 DNA sequence: TGCGCCAGCGCGTCGGGGGGTGCTGGGGCCAACGTCCTGACTTTC. Complete variable domain (other parts from reference TRBV5-1 and TRBJ2-6): KAGVTQTPRYLIKTRGQQVTLSCSPISGHRSVSWYQQTPGQGLQFLFEYFSETQRNKGNFPGRFSGRQFSNSRSEMNVSTLELGDSALYLCASASGGAGANVLTFGAGSRLTVL.

This clonotype was recorded a few times. The chain has TRBV7-2 and TRBJ1-4; D gene ambiguous. Germline CDR1 and CDR2: SGHTA and FQGNSA. The CDR3 totals 15 residues. Trimming shortened V by 7 bases and J by 5 bases, and 17 bases separated the two germline ends. CDR3 protein: CASTEQFIGNEKLFF. The CDR3 DNA reads as TGTGCCAGCACCGAACAGTTCATCGGCAATGAAAAACTGTTTTTT. Supplemented by reference TRBV7-2 and TRBJ1-4, the full variable domain reads GAGVSQSPSNKVTEKGKDVELRCDPISGHTALYWYRQSLGQGLEFLIYFQGNSAPDKSGLPSDRFSAERTGGSVSTLTIQRTQQEDSAVYLCASTEQFIGNEKLFFGSGTQLSVL.

This clonotype was found a few times. The chain's CDR3 is CASSLEPGAYEQYV. The DNA of the CDR3 is TGTGCCAGCAGCTTAGAACCGGGAGCCTACGAGCAGTACGTC. The chain recombines TRBV7-2 with TRBJ2-7; maybe TRBD2 (6 bases). The CDR3 has 14 residues. Trimming cost V 1 base and J 2 bases, with 9 bases left between them. Germline V lookup: CDR1 SGHTA, CDR2 FQGNSA.